This TCR beta chain was recorded in a study of post-analysis software for immune sequencing data. As for the study in general: Relapsing-remitting, secondary progressive and progressive-relapsing forms made up the multiple sclerosis disease courses.

As to this clonotype: The target antigen is unknown.

Trimming removed 7 bases at V and 1 base at J, with 16 bases between. The CDR3 spans 15 residues. The TCR beta cDNA libraries carried unique molecular identifiers. Out of 1 to 10 million T cells, roughly 0.5 million cDNA molecules were generated. TCRdb used MiXCR to reprocess the PCR reads, holding one entry per CDR3 protein. The sample includes more than 500,000 distinct CDR3 sequences, approximately 34% of them seen just once. Broader study findings: Patients carried five TRBV segments more frequently than controls did, and TRBV5-6, TRBV5-1 and TRBV20-1 were among them. Multiple sclerosis was associated with a significant reduction in normalized Chao1 diversity relative to controls.

V gene TRBV12-3 or TRBV12-4 combines with J gene TRBJ1-1, with D perhaps TRBD1 (5 bases). The sequenced material came from blood. The origin of this receptor is a girl aged 2 to 17 with multiple sclerosis. The chain's CDR3 is CASTPWGQGNTEAFF. The CDR3 nucleotides read TGTGCCAGCACCCCCTGGGGCCAAGGGAACACTGAAGCTTTCTTT.